Given below is one T cell receptor beta chain in context. This sample includes further DNA sequences coding for the same CDR3. Per the study methods: Reference gene primer amplification gave nucleated cell count estimates. Using immunoSEQ multiplex PCR, the repertoire was profiled, and TCRdb retains in-frame clones only, with some absent. The V and J calls and the clone size are those of that table, but D and trimming were determined from the DNA. The sample lists about 86,000 clones, 80% to 85% occurring once. This sample stems from a study of blood T cell repertoires in COVID-19. Turning to the study itself: T cells, B-cell-depleted T cells, or PBMCs provided the cDNA or gDNA that served as material.

The material sequenced was peripheral blood. This sequence originates from a woman of 80 years or more with active or convalescent COVID-19.

CDR3 in DNA: TGTGCCAGCAGTTACTCGGGGAGCTCCTACGAGCAGTACTTC. Translation gives CASSYSGSSYEQYF. This chain connects TRBV6-5 to TRBJ2-7, with D maybe TRBD2 (5 bases). Germline CDR1 is MNHEY and CDR2 is SVGAGI. The CDR3 has 14 residues. Trimming shortened V by 0 bases and J by 0 bases, and 6 bases separated the two germline ends.